This TCR beta chain appears in the sequencing data of a study of blood T cell repertoires in COVID-19. In the study overall: Both acute and convalescent COVID-19 samples were obtained from the United States, Italy and Spain.

Only in-frame clones appear in the TCRdb table, and some are missing; sequencing was by immunoSEQ multiplex PCR. The sample comprises about 210,000 clones, 84% of which are singletons, and 9.7% rests with the top ten. From germline, CDR1 is ENHRY and CDR2 SYGVKD. V lost 6 bases and J 4 bases, leaving 16 bases between the germline ends. The CDR3 consists of 15 residues. The receptor's source is a man in his fifties or sixties with active or convalescent COVID-19. The J gene is TRBJ1-3, the V gene TRBV10-3; D is perhaps TRBD1 (6 bases). Material: peripheral blood. CDR3 sequence: CAISQTGSGGNTIYF. The CDR3 DNA is TGTGCCATCAGCCAAACAGGGTCGGGGGGAAACACCATATATTTT.